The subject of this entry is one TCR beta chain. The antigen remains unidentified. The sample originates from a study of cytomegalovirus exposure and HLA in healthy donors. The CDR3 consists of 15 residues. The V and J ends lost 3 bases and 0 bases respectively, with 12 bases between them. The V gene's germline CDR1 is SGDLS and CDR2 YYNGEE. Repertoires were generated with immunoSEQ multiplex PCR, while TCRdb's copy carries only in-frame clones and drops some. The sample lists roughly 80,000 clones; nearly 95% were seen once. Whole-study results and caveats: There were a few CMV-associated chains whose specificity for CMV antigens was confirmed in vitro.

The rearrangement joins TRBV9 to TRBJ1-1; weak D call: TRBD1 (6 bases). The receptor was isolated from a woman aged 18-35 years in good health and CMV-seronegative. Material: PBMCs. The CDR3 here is CASSGRDTVNTEAFF. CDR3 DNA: TGTGCCAGCAGCGGCCGGGACACAGTGAACACTGAAGCTTTCTTT.